These 21 T cell receptor beta chains were sequenced from one sample in a study of early T cells in non-severe SARS-CoV-2 infection. TCRdb re-derived calls from the 5' RACE reads in MiXCR, one entry per CDR3 protein. The sample shows about 68,000 distinct CDR3 sequences, 9.5% to 15% of them seen only once. The source material was whole blood. These receptors all come from an adult who was a healthcare worker with PCR-confirmed SARS-CoV-2 infection or an uninfected control (not recorded which).

This clonotype was seen at least ten times. This chain uses TRBV5-1 with TRBJ2-7; weak D call: TRBD2 (6 bases). The CDR3 length is 13 residues. Germline CDR1 is SGHRS and CDR2 is YFSETQ. Trimming pared 0 bases from V and 3 bases from J, leaving 7 bases between. For the CDR3, the DNA is TGCGCCAGCAGCTTGGCGGAGGGCTACGAGCAGTACTTC. Encoded protein: CASSLAEGYEQYF.

This clonotype was seen a handful of times. DNA for the CDR3: TGCGCCAGCAGTGAGTCGTTGGGGGGCTTTTACAATGAGCAGTTCTTC. Translation: CASSESLGGFYNEQFF. The J gene is TRBJ2-1, the V gene TRBV10-1; the D call may be TRBD1 or TRBD2 (6 bases each). The germline V gene has CDR1 WNHNN and CDR2 SYGVQD (reference sequence). The CDR3 is 16 amino acids. V was pared by 0 bases and J by 4 bases, with 13 bases between.

Many counts were recorded for this clonotype. In DNA form, the CDR3 reads TGTGCCAGTAGTATCGACAGAGAAAGGCCCCAGCATTTT. It translates to CASSIDRERPQHF. The rearrangement links TRBV19 to TRBJ1-5; tentative D call: TRBD1 (5 bases). The CDR3 consists of 13 residues. Trimming pared 3 bases from V and 9 bases from J, leaving 12 bases between. Germline V gives CDR1 LNHDA, CDR2 SQIVND (reference sequence).

The gene calls are TRBV5-1 and TRBJ1-1; D is undetermined. The germline gives CDR1 SGHRS, CDR2 YFSETQ. The V gene lost 4 bases and the J gene lost 6 bases, with 16 bases spanning the gap. The CDR3 is made up of 14 amino acids. The CDR3, as DNA: TGCGCCAGCAGCCCTCAATCAGGTGGGGCTGAAGCTTTCTTT. It encodes CASSPQSGGAEAFF.

This clonotype occurred many times. The V call is TRBV30, the J call TRBJ1-1; D is ambiguous. The CDR3 loop spans 12 amino acids. The V end lost 2 bases, the J end lost 1 base, and 5 bases lay between the germline ends. Germline V gene data show CDR1 as GTSNPN and CDR2 as SVGIG (reference sequence). CDR3 DNA sequence: TGTGCCTGGAGTCAGGAGAACACTGAAGCTTTCTTT. Its protein is CAWSQENTEAFF.

The CDR3 DNA sequence: TGCAGTGCCGCCCGACTAGCGGGGGGGCCTGGGGATACGCAGTATTTT. This encodes CSAARLAGGPGDTQYF. The chain uses TRBV20-1 and TRBJ2-3; 14 positions match TRBD2. Germline trimming cut 6 bases from V and 6 bases from J; bases unmatched to any gene: 11. The CDR3 is 16 residues long. In germline, CDR1 is DFQATT, CDR2 SNEGSKA (reference sequence).

The V gene is TRBV7-9, the J gene TRBJ2-5; TRBD2 aligns across 11 bases. The germline CDR1 and CDR2 sequences are SEHNR and FQNEAQ (reference sequence). The J segment lost 4 bases and the V segment lost 7 bases, leaving 5 bases of the junction unmatched. The CDR3 contains 14 residues. The CDR3 region is CASTLGTSGETQYF. CDR3 DNA sequence: TGTGCCAGCACCCTAGGGACTAGCGGAGAGACCCAGTACTTC. Filled out from reference TRBV7-9 and TRBJ2-5, the complete variable domain reads DTGVSQNPRHKITKRGQNVTFRCDPISEHNRLYWYRQTLGQGPEFLTYFQNEAQLEKSRLLSDRFSAERPKGSFSTLEIQRTEQGDSAMYLCASTLGTSGETQYFGPGTRLLVL.

This clonotype was picked up one time. The chain combines TRBV20-1 with TRBJ2-1; 11 bases match TRBD2. In germline, CDR1 is DFQATT, CDR2 SNEGSKA (reference sequence). V trimming: 3 bases; J trimming: 6 bases; junction bases outside the gene matches: 4. The CDR3 length is 14 residues. The CDR3 nucleotides are TGCAGTGCTAGTCCCGGGACTAGCGGCAATGAGCAGTTCTTC. It is translated as CSASPGTSGNEQFF.

This clonotype showed up just a few times. V and J are TRBV5-1 and TRBJ1-1; D gene unclear. Germline loops: CDR1 SGHRS, CDR2 YFSETQ. Between the trimmed V and J ends, which lost 0 bases and 5 bases, there was a span of 17 bases. CDR3 length equals 16 residues. The CDR3, as DNA: TGCGCCAGCAGCTTGGATTTATCGTTTAGGCGTACTGAAGCTTTCTTT. Translating gives CASSLDLSFRRTEAFF.

This clonotype appeared many times. This chain uses TRBV5-4 with TRBJ2-5; 9 nucleotides agree with TRBD1. Germline CDR1 is SGHNT and CDR2 is YYREEE (reference sequence). V lost 5 bases to trimming and J lost 4 bases; unmatched junction nucleotides: 6. The length of the CDR3 is 14 residues. CDR3 protein: CASRDTGGAETQYF. The CDR3 region has the DNA TGTGCCAGCAGGGATACAGGGGGCGCAGAGACCCAGTACTTC.

This clonotype appeared many times. The chain employs TRBV12-3 or TRBV12-4 and TRBJ1-1, with D possibly matching TRBD1 (6 bases). V was cut by 5 bases and J by 4 bases, with 14 bases left in between. CDR3 size: 14 residues. CDR3 sequence (DNA): TGTGCCAGCAGTACCCGGAGGGGGGGCACTGAAGCTTTCTTT. Amino acid sequence: CASSTRRGGTEAFF.

This clonotype came up a few times. J is TRBJ1-1 and V is TRBV7-2, with D tentatively TRBD1 (5 bases). Germline CDR1 SGHTA, CDR2 FQGNSA. This CDR3 is built from 13 residues. Trimming cost V 7 bases and J 0 bases, with 9 bases left between them. CDR3 sequence (DNA): TGTGCCAGCACTTCAGGGTTGAACACTGAAGCTTTCTTT. Encoded protein: CASTSGLNTEAFF.

In this sample, this clonotype turned up many times. The V call is TRBV20-1, the J call TRBJ1-4; 8 bases fit TRBD1. The CDR3 is made up of 13 amino acids. Germline lookup yields CDR1 DFQATT and CDR2 SNEGSKA (reference sequence). V shed 1 base, J shed 7 bases, and the junction held 2 bases outside the gene matches. The CDR3 sequence: CSARVTGVEKLFF. As DNA, the CDR3 is TGCAGTGCTAGAGTGACAGGGGTTGAAAAACTGTTTTTT.

This sequence joins TRBV12-3 or TRBV12-4 and TRBJ1-1; D is ambiguous. This CDR3 has 12 residues. The germline V and J ends were trimmed by 3 bases and 11 bases, with 13 bases remaining between them. In DNA form, the CDR3 reads TGTGCCAGCAGTTTGCGCGAGACGGGGGCTTTCTTT. This sequence encodes CASSLRETGAFF.

This clonotype was detected ten times or more. The chain is built from TRBV6-5 and TRBJ2-6; 13 bases line up with TRBD2. The J segment lost 0 bases and the V segment lost 7 bases, leaving 15 bases of the junction unmatched. The CDR3 has 21 residues. Germline V gives CDR1 MNHEY, CDR2 SVGAGI. The DNA of the CDR3 is TGTGCCAGCACCCAGGGGGCGACTAGCGGGGGGTCCCTCTCTGGGGCCAACGTCCTGACTTTC. Amino acids: CASTQGATSGGSLSGANVLTF.

Notes on this clonotype: Compared with germline, one end of the junction differs, possibly owing to a read error. CDR3 sequence: CASSSPRGQGHQQSETQYF. In DNA, the CDR3 is TGTGCCAGCTCATCACCCCGGGGACAGGGGCATCAACAGTCGGAGACCCAGTACTTC. The chain carries TRBV18 and TRBJ2-5; 10 bases match TRBD1. Germline V gene data show CDR1 as KGHSH and CDR2 as LQKENI. This CDR3 comprises 19 residues.

This clonotype was counted between two and nine times. The CDR3 is CAWRVRRSGVGNEQFF. The CDR3 coding sequence is TGTGCCTGGAGAGTCCGGAGGTCCGGGGTTGGCAATGAGCAGTTCTTC. The rearrangement links TRBV30 to TRBJ2-1, with a tentative D call TRBD2 (5 bases). This CDR3 is built from 16 residues. V gave up 3 bases and J gave up 6 bases, with 21 bases separating them. Germline CDR1 GTSNPN, CDR2 SVGIG (reference sequence).

This sequence joins TRBV20-1 and TRBJ2-7; 7 positions agree with TRBD1. Germline CDR1 DFQATT, CDR2 SNEGSKA (reference sequence). Trimming removed 6 bases from V and 6 bases from J; junction bases left unmatched: 11. This CDR3 comprises 13 residues. The CDR3 protein is CSARDREKVEQYF. The DNA of the CDR3 is TGCAGTGCCCGAGACAGGGAAAAAGTCGAGCAGTACTTC.

The chain recombines TRBV2 with TRBJ1-1, with 10 bases matching TRBD1. The V and J ends lost 6 bases and 0 bases, in that order; junction bases with no gene match: 1. The CDR3 consists of 14 residues. From germline, CDR1 is SNHLY and CDR2 FYNNEI. The CDR3 sequence: CASRGQGLNTEAFF. The DNA for the CDR3 is TGTGCCAGCAGGGGACAGGGGCTGAACACTGAAGCTTTCTTT.

This clonotype was picked up many times. The chain links TRBV20-1 to TRBJ2-7; 7 bases are a match to TRBD1. The CDR3 extends over 13 amino acids. Germline lookup yields CDR1 DFQATT and CDR2 SNEGSKA (reference sequence). CDR3 nucleotides: TGCAGCTCCTGGGACAGCAACTCTTACGAGCAGTACTTC. It specifies CSSWDSNSYEQYF.

The chain's CDR3 is CSVVRGRDGHYEQYF. In nucleotides, the CDR3 is TGCAGCGTTGTTCGGGGGCGGGACGGCCACTACGAGCAGTACTTC. The chain combines TRBV29-1 with TRBJ2-7, with D possibly being TRBD1 or TRBD2 (6 bases each). Germline V gives CDR1 SQVTM, CDR2 ANQGSEA. Trimming removed 4 bases at V and 3 bases at J, with 19 bases between. This CDR3 is built from 15 residues.